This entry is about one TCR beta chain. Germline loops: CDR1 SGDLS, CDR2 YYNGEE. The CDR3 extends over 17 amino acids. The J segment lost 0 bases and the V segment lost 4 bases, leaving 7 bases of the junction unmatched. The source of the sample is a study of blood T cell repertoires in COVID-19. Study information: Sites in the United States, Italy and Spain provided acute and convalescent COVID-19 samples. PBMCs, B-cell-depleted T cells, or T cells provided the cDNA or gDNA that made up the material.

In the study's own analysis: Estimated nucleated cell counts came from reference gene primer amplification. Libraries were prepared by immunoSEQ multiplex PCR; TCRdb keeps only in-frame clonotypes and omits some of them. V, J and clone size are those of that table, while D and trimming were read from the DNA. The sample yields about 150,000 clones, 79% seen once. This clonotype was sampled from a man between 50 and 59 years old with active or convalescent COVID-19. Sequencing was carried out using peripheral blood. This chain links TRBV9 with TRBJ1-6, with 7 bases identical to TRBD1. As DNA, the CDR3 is TGTGCCAGCAGCTCCGAGACAGGGAGCTCCTATAATTCACCCCTCCACTTT. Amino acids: CASSSETGSSYNSPLHF. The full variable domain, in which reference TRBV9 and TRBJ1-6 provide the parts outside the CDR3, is DSGVTQTPKHLITATGQRVTLRCSPRSGDLSVYWYQQSLDQGLQFLIQYYNGEERAKGNILERFSAQQFPDLHSELNLSSLELGDSALYFCASSSETGSSYNSPLHFGNGTRLTVT.